This TCR beta chain was identified in a study of Graves' ophthalmopathy and Graves' hyperthyroidism. Per germline, CDR1 MDHEN and CDR2 SYDVKM. V lost 5 bases and J lost 6; bases outside the gene matches: 6. The CDR3 is 13 residues long. The sequenced template was RNA, covering the TCR beta CDR3 region. The authors performed first-round RT-PCR with HTBI primers and then a second-round multiplex PCR. TCRdb redid the calling of the multiplex PCR reads with MiXCR, one entry per CDR3 protein. The sample holds roughly 480,000 distinct CDR3 sequences, about an eighth seen once. Exclusion applied to patients with other autoimmune diseases, uncontrolled infections, pregnancy or lactation. This clonotype has at least ten counts.

The clonotype originates from a woman aged 25-40 years with Graves' ophthalmopathy. The chain links TRBV28 to TRBJ1-2, with 7 positions matching TRBD1. Material for sequencing was blood. The CDR3 DNA follows: TGTGCCAGCAGTCCCCAGACAGGGCATGGCTACACCTTC. Translated: CASSPQTGHGYTF.